The clone carrying this T cell receptor (beta chain) came up once. This entry comes from a study of prognosis after radiotherapy for stage I lung cancer. Two rounds of multiplex PCR amplified TCR beta CDR3 from genomic DNA. Primers specific to each TRBV and TRBJ gene were used in first-round PCR. TCRdb analysed the multiplex PCR reads with MiXCR anew, one entry per CDR3 protein. The sample lists fewer than 30,000 distinct CDR3 sequences, 25% to 35% occurring once. V was pared by 9 bases and J by 2 bases, with 16 bases between. Germline loops: CDR1 MNHNS, CDR2 SASEGT. The CDR3 runs to 14 residues. All patients, having had no prior chemotherapy, radiotherapy or other malignancies, were node-negative on CT and PET/CT. Two sampling time points were used, and about 5.8 milliliters of peripheral blood were drawn at each.

The gene calls are TRBV6-1 and TRBJ1-1; possibly TRBD1 for D (6 bases). This specimen consisted of PBMCs, obtained before or after stereotactic body radiation therapy (not recorded which). This TCR was sampled from a donor aged 50 or older with non-small cell lung cancer. The CDR3 region has the DNA TGTGCCAGTAGCTACAGGGACCTAAACACTGAAGCTTTCTTT. This gives the protein CASSYRDLNTEAFF.